The 2 T cell receptor beta chains reported below all come from one sample, sequenced in a study of shared clonotypes between healthy human individuals (TCRdb year 2020). Receptor libraries were prepared by the immunoSEQ multiplex PCR assay. Not all clones reach the TCRdb copy of this immuneACCESS table, which keeps in-frame sequences only. Checked studies attribute under half of the gap to unresolved V genes and leave the rest unexplained. The sample includes about 2,500,000 clones, with about 92% observed a single time. The ten largest account for roughly 0.15% of the sample. Material for sequencing was naive CD4+ T cells sorted from blood. Explained via the paper, the cell subset or site label denotes: CD45RA+ positively selected. The receptors here all came from a man aged 18 to 30 in good health.

The V and J genes are TRBV27 and TRBJ2-1, with a tentative D call TRBD2 (7 bases). Deletions cut 3 bases from V and 8 bases from J, with 20 bases between. CDR1 MNHEY and CDR2 SMNVEV come from the germline V gene (reference sequence). This CDR3 region has 16 residues. Here the CDR3 DNA reads TGTGCCAGCAGTTTCGAGGGGGTTCGGACTAGTGATGAGCAGTTCTTC. Translation: CASSFEGVRTSDEQFF.

The J gene is TRBJ2-1, the V gene TRBV11-2; the D call may be TRBD1 or TRBD2 (6 bases each). The CDR3 is 18 residues long. Trimming left V 4 bases short and J 3 bases short, with 22 bases between. CDR1 SGHAT and CDR2 FQNNGV come from the germline V gene. The CDR3 loop reads CASSSLKGGWDDYNEQFF. CDR3 coding DNA: TGTGCCAGCAGCTCTTTAAAGGGGGGTTGGGACGACTACAATGAGCAGTTCTTC.